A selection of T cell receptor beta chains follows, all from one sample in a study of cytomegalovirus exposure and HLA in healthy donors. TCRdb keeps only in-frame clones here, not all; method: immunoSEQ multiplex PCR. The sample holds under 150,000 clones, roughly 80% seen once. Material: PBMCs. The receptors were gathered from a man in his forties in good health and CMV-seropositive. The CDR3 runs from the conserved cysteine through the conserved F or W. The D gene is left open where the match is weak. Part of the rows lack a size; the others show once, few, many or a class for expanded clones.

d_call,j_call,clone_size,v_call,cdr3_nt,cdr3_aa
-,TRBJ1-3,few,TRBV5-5,TGTGCCAGCAGCTTGGAGGAGGATTTCTCTGGAAACACCATATATTTT,CASSLEEDFSGNTIYF
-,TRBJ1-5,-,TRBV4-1,TGCGCCAGCAAAGGTCAAGAGGACACCAATCAGCCCCAGCATTTT,CASKGQEDTNQPQHF
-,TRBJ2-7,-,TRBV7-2,TGTGCCAGCAGCTTAGCAAGGGGCACCTACGAGCAGTACTTC,CASSLARGTYEQYF
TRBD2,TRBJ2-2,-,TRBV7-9,TGTGCCAGCAGCTCACTACTAGCGGGAGGGGAATACACCGGGGAGCTGTTTTTT,CASSSLLAGGEYTGELFF
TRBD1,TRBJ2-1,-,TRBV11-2,TGTGCCAGCAGCTCCGGACAGGGTAGGAATGAGCAGTTCTTC,CASSSGQGRNEQFF
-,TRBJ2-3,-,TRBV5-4,TGTGCCAGCAGCGTTAGCGGCACAGATACGCAGTATTTT,CASSVSGTDTQYF
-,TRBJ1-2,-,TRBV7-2,TGTGCCAGCAGCTTAGACATTTCTAACTATGACTACACCTTC,CASSLDISNYDYTF
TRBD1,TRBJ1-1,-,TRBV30,TGTGCCTGGAGTCCTCGGACAGGGGAGTTAGCTTTCTTT,CAWSPRTGELAFF
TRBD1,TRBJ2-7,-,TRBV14,TGTGCCAGCAGCCTTACAGGGGACGAGCAGTACTTC,CASSLTGDEQYF
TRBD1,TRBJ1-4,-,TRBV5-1,TGCGCCAGCAGCTTCGGGACAGGGAATGAAAAACTGTTTTTT,CASSFGTGNEKLFF
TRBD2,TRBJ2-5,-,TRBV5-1,TGCGCCAGCAGCTTGGGACGAACTAGCGGGATGTACCAAGAGACCCAGTACTTC,CASSLGRTSGMYQETQYF
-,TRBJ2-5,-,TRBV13,TGTGCCAGCAGCTTAGAAAGGGAAGTCCGGGAGCAGTACTTC,CASSLEREVREQYF
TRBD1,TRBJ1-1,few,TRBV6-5,TGTGCCAGCAGTGAATACAGGGGGCACACTGAAGCTTTCTTT,CASSEYRGHTEAFF
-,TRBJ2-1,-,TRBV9,TGTGCCAGCAGCCCAACCACCCAGGGCGATGAGCAGTTCTTC,CASSPTTQGDEQFF
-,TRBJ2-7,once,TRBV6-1,TGTGCCAGTCAACTTTGGTCTTCCTACGAGCAGTACTTC,CASQLWSSYEQYF
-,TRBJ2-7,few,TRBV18,TGTGCCAGCTCACCCGCAAGTTCGCCGGGACTCTACCGCTACGAGCAGTACTTC,CASSPASSPGLYRYEQYF
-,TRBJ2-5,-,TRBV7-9,TGTGCCAGCAGCTTTACAGGAAAAGAGACCCAGTACTTC,CASSFTGKETQYF
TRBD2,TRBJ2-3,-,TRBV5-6,TGTGCCAGCAGCTTTGGACTAGCGGGAGGCACAGATACGCAGTATTTT,CASSFGLAGGTDTQYF
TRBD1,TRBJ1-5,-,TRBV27,TGTGCCAGCAGTTTGGGACAGGGGAATCAGCCCCAGCATTTT,CASSLGQGNQPQHF
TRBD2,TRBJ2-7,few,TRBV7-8,TGTGCCAGCAGCTTATACGCTAGCGGGAGTTACGAGCAGTACTTC,CASSLYASGSYEQYF
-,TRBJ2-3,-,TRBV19,TGTGCCAGTTCAGACTACTCTAGCGGCACAGATACGCAGTATTTT,CASSDYSSGTDTQYF
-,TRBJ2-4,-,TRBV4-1,TGCGCCAGCAGCCAAGTGTCTAGTGCCCGTATAGCCAAAAACATTCAGTACTTC,CASSQVSSARIAKNIQYF
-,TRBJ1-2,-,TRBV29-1,TGCAGCGTTGAAGTCCAACCAGGGATTTGGGACTATGGCTACACCTTC,CSVEVQPGIWDYGYTF
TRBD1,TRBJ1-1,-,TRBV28,TGTGCCAGCAGGATCACAGGGGACACTGAAGCTTTCTTT,CASRITGDTEAFF
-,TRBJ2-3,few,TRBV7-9,TGTGCCAGCGGCCGCATGGGGGCCGATACGCAGTATTTT,CASGRMGADTQYF
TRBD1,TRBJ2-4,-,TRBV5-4,TGTGCCAGCAGCGCCCCGACAGGGCTTCAGTACTTC,CASSAPTGLQYF
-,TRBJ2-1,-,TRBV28,TGTGCCAGCAAGGCTGGGGGCGCGTCCAATGAGCAGTTCTTC,CASKAGGASNEQFF
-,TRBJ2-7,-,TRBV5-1,TGCGCCAGCAGCTCCGGAACAGGGATGAGCTCCTACGAGCAGTACTTC,CASSSGTGMSSYEQYF